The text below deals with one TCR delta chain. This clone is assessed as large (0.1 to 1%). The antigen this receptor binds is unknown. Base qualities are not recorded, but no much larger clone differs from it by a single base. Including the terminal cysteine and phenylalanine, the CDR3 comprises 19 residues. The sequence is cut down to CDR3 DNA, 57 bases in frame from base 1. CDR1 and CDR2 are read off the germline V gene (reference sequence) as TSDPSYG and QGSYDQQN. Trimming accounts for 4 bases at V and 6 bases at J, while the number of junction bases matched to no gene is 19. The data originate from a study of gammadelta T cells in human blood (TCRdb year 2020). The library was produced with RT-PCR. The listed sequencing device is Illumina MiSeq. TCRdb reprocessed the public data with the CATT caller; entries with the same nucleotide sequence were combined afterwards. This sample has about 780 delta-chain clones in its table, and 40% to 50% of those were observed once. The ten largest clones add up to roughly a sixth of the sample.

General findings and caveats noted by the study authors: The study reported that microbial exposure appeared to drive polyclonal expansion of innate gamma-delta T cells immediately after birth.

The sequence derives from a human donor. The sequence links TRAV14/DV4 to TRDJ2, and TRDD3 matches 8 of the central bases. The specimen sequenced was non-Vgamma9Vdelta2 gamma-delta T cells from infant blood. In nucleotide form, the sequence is TGTGCAATGAGAGCGTCCCTACGGATGGGGATACTCGGGGCAGCACAACTCTTCTTT. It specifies CAMRASLRMGILGAAQLFF.